This TCR beta chain was identified during a study of Graves' ophthalmopathy and Graves' hyperthyroidism. The overall study: Absence of ophthalmopathy within 18 months of follow-up defined stable hyperthyroidism.

Patients were left out if they had other autoimmune diseases, uncontrolled infections, pregnancy or lactation. Study-wide findings and caveats: A roughly 81% specificity and around 88% sensitivity were achieved by a 13-signature model that separated ophthalmopathy from stable hyperthyroidism. In blood, most expanded thyroid clonotypes above 0.001 frequency were also detected.

With regard to this clonotype: The target antigen is unknown.

From RNA, the CDR3 regions of TCR beta chains were amplified and sequenced. The workflow started with a first-round RT-PCR run with HTBI primers and then moved on to a second-round multiplex PCR. Each CDR3 protein is one row after TCRdb ran MiXCR on the multiplex PCR reads. Among about 1.2 million distinct CDR3 sequences listed, about 40% were seen once. This TCR derives from an adult man with Graves' hyperthyroidism. The sample taken for sequencing was peripheral blood or thyroid tissue (not recorded which).

DNA of the CDR3: TGTGCCGGAGCTCCCGGACATTCGACAGGTGGCTACACCTTC. Its translation is CAGAPGHSTGGYTF. V gene TRBV28 combines with J gene TRBJ1-2; possibly TRBD1 for D (6 bases). The germline V gene has CDR1 MDHEN and CDR2 SYDVKM. V lost 11 bases to trimming and J lost 7 bases, with 23 bases between them. The length of the CDR3 is 14 residues.